One sample yielded the 31 T cell receptor beta chains listed below, sequenced in a study of molecular identifiers for immune sequencing clone quantification. TCRdb fed the PCR reads into MiXCR, producing one record per CDR3 protein. Among a few hundred thousand distinct CDR3 sequences, over 20% were seen once, and the ten largest hold about 0.7%. The sequencing input was naive CD8+ T cells from blood, with Jurkat cell RNA spiked in. Subset given: FACS-sorted CD8+CD4-CCR7+CD45RA+ naive T cells. The receptors come from a human donor in good health. Some libraries in this study had Jurkat cell RNA spiked in.

The rearrangement joins TRBV9 to TRBJ2-3, with 10 bases that match TRBD2. The ends lost 6 bases at V and 4 bases at J; junction bases unmatched: 8. CDR1 and CDR2 from the germline V gene are SGDLS and YYNGEE. CDR3 length: 15 residues. This CDR3 reads CASTRGTSDADTQYF. For the CDR3, the DNA is TGTGCCAGCACCCGCGGGACTAGCGACGCAGATACGCAGTATTTT.

The CDR3 coding sequence is TGTGCCGTAAGGACAGGGTTGGCCGAGGAGCTGTTTTTT. Its translation is CAVRTGLAEELFF. The chain is built from TRBV27 and TRBJ2-2; 8 nucleotides agree with TRBD1. V shed 11 bases and J 10 bases; nucleotides not matched to a gene: 12. Looked up from germline, CDR1 is MNHEY and CDR2 is SMNVEV (reference sequence). The CDR3 has 13 residues.

This clonotype was observed many times. The CDR3 coding sequence is TGTGCCAGCAGTTACGACTGGCGGGAGGGGTACAATGAGCAGTTCTTC. This sequence encodes CASSYDWREGYNEQFF. The rearrangement joins TRBV6-6 to TRBJ2-1; 9 positions match TRBD2. The germline V gene has CDR1 MNHNY and CDR2 SVGAGI (reference sequence). Trimming removed 2 bases from V and 4 bases from J; junction bases left unmatched: 6. The CDR3 is 16 amino acids.

This clonotype was seen many times. The CDR3 protein is CASSFQGALNEAFF. The CDR3 DNA reads TGTGCCAGCAGCTTTCAGGGGGCGCTTAATGAAGCTTTCTTT. The chain combines TRBV13 with TRBJ1-1; 8 nucleotides align to TRBD1. The CDR3 contains 14 residues. Germline CDR1 reads PRHDT; CDR2 reads FYEKMQ (reference sequence). V dropped 3 bases and J dropped 7; count of bases not matched to a gene: 7.

J is TRBJ2-7 and V is TRBV5-6; 8 bases fit TRBD1. Germline-derived CDR1 and CDR2 are SGHDT and YYEEEE. V gave up 4 bases and J gave up 0 bases; unmatched junction bases: 9. The CDR3 is 16 amino acids. CDR3 bases: TGTGCCAGCAGCACATGGACAGGGCCTCCCTCCTACGAGCAGTACTTC. It encodes CASSTWTGPPSYEQYF.

This clonotype has a count of ten or more. The chain employs TRBV2 and TRBJ2-6; D gene ambiguous. This CDR3 is 16 amino acids long. From germline, CDR1 is SNHLY and CDR2 FYNNEI. Trimming took off 3 bases at V and 0 bases at J, with 9 bases between the two ends. The CDR3 DNA reads TGTGCCAGCAGTGACCCAGGAGACTCTGGGGCCAACGTCCTGACTTTC. Translation: CASSDPGDSGANVLTF. The complete variable domain, with remaining parts taken from reference TRBV2 and TRBJ2-6, reads EPEVTQTPSHQVTQMGQEVILRCVPISNHLYFYWYRQILGQKVEFLVSFYNNEISEKSEIFDDQFSVERPDGSNFTLKIRSTKLEDSAMYFCASSDPGDSGANVLTFGAGSRLTVL.

This clonotype was counted many times. The chain is built from TRBV6-5 and TRBJ1-1; 8 bases are a match to TRBD1. Unmatched junction bases numbered 0, after V lost 8 bases and J lost 1 base. The CDR3 is 12 residues long. CDR1 is MNHEY and CDR2 is SVGAGI in the germline V gene. Here the CDR3 DNA reads TGTGCCAGCGGACAGGGGAACACTGAAGCTTTCTTT. Translation: CASGQGNTEAFF.

The chain combines TRBV28 with TRBJ2-5; 13 bases align to TRBD2. Germline trimming cut 8 bases from V and 2 bases from J; bases unmatched to any gene: 11. Per germline, CDR1 MDHEN and CDR2 SYDVKM. The CDR3 length is 17 residues. The CDR3 DNA is TGTGCCAGCCGGCGGACTAGCGGGAGAGGGGGGCAAGAGACCCAGTACTTC. Amino acids: CASRRTSGRGGQETQYF.

This clonotype was counted at least ten times. The chain combines TRBV12-3 or TRBV12-4 with TRBJ1-1; the D is unclear. Trimming left V 6 bases short and J 0 bases short, with 8 bases between. This CDR3 comprises 13 residues. The DNA of the CDR3 is TGTGCCAGCAGACTGTACATGAACACTGAAGCTTTCTTT. Amino acid sequence: CASRLYMNTEAFF.

The chain employs TRBV4-1 and TRBJ1-6, with D perhaps matching TRBD1 (6 bases). Trimming pared 1 base from V and 10 bases from J, leaving 17 bases between. This CDR3 is built from 16 residues. CDR1 and CDR2 (germline): MGHRA, YSYEKL. Written as DNA, the CDR3 is TGCGCCAGCAGCCAAGCCCGAGGACAGTCTGGGTCACCCCTCCACTTT. Protein: CASSQARGQSGSPLHF.

The rearrangement joins TRBV2 to TRBJ1-2; D might be TRBD1 (5 bases). Germline CDR1 reads SNHLY; CDR2 reads FYNNEI. V was trimmed by 6 bases and J by 6 bases, leaving 8 bases between them. This CDR3 is 11 amino acids long. The CDR3 DNA reads TGTGCCAGCAGCTGGGGGAATGGCTACACCTTC. Translation: CASSWGNGYTF.

Details on this clonotype: Being one base from a much bigger clone, this may be a read error. The V gene is TRBV7-9, the J gene TRBJ2-7, with 8 nucleotides matching TRBD2. Per the germline V gene, CDR1 is SEHNR and CDR2 is FQNEAQ (reference sequence). This CDR3 is built from 16 residues. The CDR3 nucleotides read TGTGCCAGCAGCCACCTCGGGGGGCGGGAGGCCTACGCGCAGTACTTC. Amino acid sequence: CASSHLGGREAYAQYF.

The genes are TRBV19 and TRBJ2-2; TRBD1 agrees at 8 bases. The CDR3 is 14 residues long. Trimming at V came to 7 bases and at J to 6 bases, leaving 7 bases not matched to a gene. Germline V gives CDR1 LNHDA, CDR2 SQIVND (reference sequence). CDR3 sequence: CASTGGFKAGELFF. The DNA for the CDR3 is TGTGCCAGTACAGGGGGCTTTAAGGCCGGGGAGCTGTTTTTT.

The table lists this clonotype with many counts. The V and J genes are TRBV7-6 and TRBJ2-7; a possible D gene is TRBD1 (6 bases). Germline CDR1 is SGHVS and CDR2 is FNYEAQ. V was clipped by 1 base and J by 0 bases, with 10 bases between them. This CDR3 region has 15 residues. Here the CDR3 DNA reads TGTGCCAGCAGCTTAGACGGACAGTTCTCCTACGAGCAGTACTTC. It yields the protein CASSLDGQFSYEQYF.

The chain uses TRBV28 and TRBJ2-7; TRBD1 matches 7 bases. Germline V CDR1 and CDR2: MDHEN, SYDVKM. The CDR3 totals 14 residues. Unmatched junction bases numbered 6, after V lost 4 bases and J lost 3 bases. The CDR3 DNA follows: TGTGCCAGCAGTTCCGGGACAGTAAACTACGAGCAGTACTTC. Its translation is CASSSGTVNYEQYF.

The chain is built from TRBV6-2 or TRBV6-3 and TRBJ2-7; tentatively, D is TRBD1 or TRBD2 (5 bases each). This CDR3 has 14 amino acids. CDR1 is MNHEY and CDR2 is SVGEGT in the germline V gene. The V and J ends lost 7 bases and 5 bases respectively, with 18 bases between them. The CDR3 here is CASTPGPNQHEQYF. CDR3 coding DNA: TGTGCCAGCACTCCGGGACCCAACCAGCACGAGCAGTACTTC.

The chain links TRBV3-1 to TRBJ2-3; D is undetermined. The length of the CDR3 is 15 residues. The V gene lost 0 bases and the J gene lost 2 bases, with 9 bases spanning the gap. Germline CDR1 LGHDT, CDR2 YNNKEL (reference sequence). The CDR3 coding sequence is TGTGCCAGCAGCCAAGACTTAGCCCTCACAGATACGCAGTATTTT. Encoded protein: CASSQDLALTDTQYF.

There are many counts of this clonotype. Written as DNA, the CDR3 is TGTGCCAGCAGCCAACAGGAAGAGACCCAGTACTTC. Translated: CASSQQEETQYF. The rearrangement uses TRBV3-1 and TRBJ2-5; D is unclear. V lost 2 bases, J lost 3 bases, and 4 bases lay in between. The CDR3 length is 12 residues. Germline CDR1 LGHDT, CDR2 YNNKEL (reference sequence).

Many counts were recorded for this clonotype. This rearrangement joins TRBV29-1 to TRBJ2-5; D is possibly TRBD1 (6 bases). The germline gives CDR1 SQVTM, CDR2 ANQGSEA. V lost 2 bases to trimming and J lost 5 bases, with 12 bases between them. This CDR3 contains 13 residues. The CDR3, as DNA: TGCAGCGTTGAAATGGGGGCGAATGAGACCCAGTACTTC. Protein sequence: CSVEMGANETQYF.

The rearrangement joins TRBV6-5 to TRBJ2-3; the D is unclear. The CDR3 spans 16 residues. The V end lost 7 bases, the J end lost 1 base, and 18 bases lay between the germline ends. Germline-derived CDR1 and CDR2 are MNHEY and SVGAGI. The CDR3 loop is CASNHGSGHGTDTQYF. The CDR3 coding sequence is TGTGCCAGCAACCACGGGTCAGGCCACGGCACAGATACGCAGTATTTT.

The table lists this clonotype with many counts. The rearrangement joins TRBV28 to TRBJ2-5; TRBD1 agrees at 11 bases. The trim removed 5 bases at V and 2 bases at J, leaving 7 bases unmatched. The germline V gene has CDR1 MDHEN and CDR2 SYDVKM. The CDR3 length is 16 residues. The CDR3, as DNA: TGTGCCAGCAGTCCTACGGACAGGGGGCTGCAAGAGACCCAGTACTTC. It yields the protein CASSPTDRGLQETQYF.

This clonotype was picked up a small number of times. One end of the junction varies from germline; a read error may be responsible. This rearrangement joins TRBV6-5 to TRBJ2-2; a possible D gene is TRBD1 (6 bases). Germline CDR1 MNHEY, CDR2 SVGAGI. There are 12 residues in the CDR3. The CDR3 region has the DNA TGTGCCAGTAACACAGGGTCCGGGGAGCTGTCTTTT. Amino acids: CASNTGSGELSF.

This clonotype was recorded only once. The chain combines TRBV7-2 with TRBJ2-5, with TRBD1 matching 10 bases. Germline V CDR1 and CDR2: SGHTA, FQGNSA. The CDR3 covers 18 residues. V was clipped by 0 bases and J by 4 bases; unmatched bases: 11. DNA for the CDR3: TGTGCCAGCAGCTTAGCGAGGGGACAGGGGCCGGTCCGAGAGACCCAGTACTTC. It specifies CASSLARGQGPVRETQYF.

The chain joins TRBV4-2 to TRBJ1-2; D remains unclear. Germline CDR1 and CDR2: LGHNA and YNFKEQ. Trimming left V 0 bases short and J 3 bases short, with 17 bases between. This CDR3 is built from 17 residues. CDR3 sequence (DNA): TGTGCCAGCAGCCAAGATGTTATGGTGGCTTCGTACTATGGCTACACCTTC. Protein product: CASSQDVMVASYYGYTF.

This clonotype was observed many times. This chain uses TRBV7-2 with TRBJ1-1; D unclear. Trimming pared 5 bases from V and 0 bases from J, leaving 16 bases between. There are 16 residues in the CDR3. Germline-derived CDR1 and CDR2 are SGHTA and FQGNSA. The CDR3 DNA reads TGTGCCAGCAGCCCCTTTGAGAGGACGGTGAACACTGAAGCTTTCTTT. The encoded protein is CASSPFERTVNTEAFF.

The rearrangement links TRBV25-1 to TRBJ2-1; either TRBD1 or TRBD2 may supply D (5 bases each). This CDR3 is 16 amino acids long. The V end lost 1 base, the J end lost 0 bases, and 10 bases lay between the germline ends. Germline-derived CDR1 and CDR2 are MGHDK and SYGVNS. CDR3 region: CASSEFLGPSYNEQFF. The CDR3 DNA reads as TGTGCCAGCAGTGAATTTTTGGGACCCTCCTACAATGAGCAGTTCTTC.

This clonotype was recorded a few times. V usage is TRBV7-9 and J usage is TRBJ2-1, with 7 bases lining up with TRBD2. The J segment lost 3 bases and the V segment lost 2 bases, leaving 7 bases of the junction unmatched. CDR3 length: 16 amino acids. Germline V gives CDR1 SEHNR, CDR2 FQNEAQ (reference sequence). The CDR3 sequence: CASSLSWDYFYNEQFF. Written as DNA, the CDR3 is TGTGCCAGCAGCTTATCGTGGGACTACTTCTACAATGAGCAGTTCTTC.

This chain joins TRBV19 and TRBJ1-1; TRBD1 might be the D (6 bases). Trimming cost V 3 bases and J 1 base, with 12 bases left between them. The CDR3 covers 15 residues. Germline CDR1 reads LNHDA; CDR2 reads SQIVND (reference sequence). The CDR3 bases are TGTGCCAGTAGTATGGGGGAGACAGGGAACACTGAAGCTTTCTTT. Protein sequence: CASSMGETGNTEAFF. The whole variable domain, remainder taken from reference TRBV19 and TRBJ1-1, is DGGITQSPKYLFRKEGQNVTLSCEQNLNHDAMYWYRQDPGQGLRLIYYSQIVNDFQKGDIAEGYSVSREKKESFPLTVTSAQKNPTAFYLCASSMGETGNTEAFFGQGTRLTVV.

This clonotype was detected many times. The chain has TRBV5-8 and TRBJ2-3; D is uncertain. CDR3 length: 16 residues. Looked up from germline, CDR1 is SGHTS and CDR2 is YDEGEE. V lost 3 bases to trimming and J lost 2 bases, with 16 bases between them. CDR3: CASSSGRLVNTDTQYF. In nucleotides, the CDR3 is TGTGCCAGCAGCTCGGGCAGGCTGGTCAACACAGATACGCAGTATTTT.

This clonotype has more than one count but fewer than ten. This sequence joins TRBV13 and TRBJ2-3; the match to TRBD2 covers 8 bases. Germline V gene lookup returns CDR1 PRHDT and CDR2 FYEKMQ (reference sequence). The CDR3 sequence is 16 residues long. Trimming at V came to 5 bases and at J to 2 bases, leaving 9 bases not matched to a gene. For the CDR3, the DNA is TGTGCCAGCAGCCCCGCAGCGGGGGCACACACAGATACGCAGTATTTT. Its translation is CASSPAAGAHTDTQYF.

The sample holds many counts of this clonotype. The V and J genes are TRBV7-9 and TRBJ2-1; 12 bases agree with TRBD2. Trimming removed 2 bases from V and 15 bases from J; junction bases left unmatched: 11. The CDR3 covers 15 residues. Germline CDR1 and CDR2: SEHNR and FQNEAQ (reference sequence). The CDR3 DNA reads as TGTGCCAGCAGCTTATCTCCCGGACTAGCGGGGATACTGTTCTTC. This sequence encodes CASSLSPGLAGILFF.